A selection of T cell receptor beta chains follows, all from one sample in a study of cytomegalovirus exposure and HLA in healthy donors. TCRdb's table, derived via immunoSEQ multiplex PCR, lists solely in-frame clones and lacks some. The table shows 250,000 to 300,000 clones, with around 90% occurring only once. Sample: PBMCs. Source of these receptors: a woman between 18 and 29 years old in good health and CMV-seronegative. Both conserved end residues are trimmed from each CDR3.

V gene	J gene	CDR3 protein
TRBV9	TRBJ1-6	ASSVGGDRMNSPLH
TRBV28	TRBJ2-2	ASSFPGNTGELF
TRBV5-5	TRBJ2-7	ASSIYPLAGANYEQY
TRBV30	TRBJ2-1	AWSVGGGSYNEQF
TRBV2	TRBJ2-5	ASSGTSGVAYIEETQY
TRBV25-1	TRBJ1-5	ASRDSGINQPQH
TRBV30	TRBJ2-5	AWSFAGGLQETQY
TRBV5-1	TRBJ2-5	ASSATGVNQETQY
TRBV1	TRBJ2-5	TSQGPKLRGVGTQY
TRBV10-3	TRBJ2-7	AISSTRSEQY
TRBV6-6	TRBJ2-5	ASSFTSVETQY
TRBV27	TRBJ1-5	ASSPWTDGYSNQPQH
TRBV30	TRBJ2-4	AWSVTGRDIQY
TRBV27	TRBJ2-2	ASKKLSGGALNTGELF
TRBV7-3	TRBJ2-2	ASSGQANTGELF
TRBV5-1	TRBJ2-5	ASSPGLAAGGEETQY
TRBV5-4	TRBJ1-1	ASSLDIGQNTEAF
TRBV7-6	TRBJ1-4	ASSLEVSGYNEKLF
TRBV13	TRBJ1-1	ASSFRQSMNTEAF
TRBV25-1	TRBJ2-5	ASSESWLAGKETQY
TRBV5-1	TRBJ2-7	ASSWDSYYEQY
TRBV6-6	TRBJ1-5	ASKYSTGGGQPQH
TRBV9	TRBJ1-2	ASSVETLDRGWYGYT
TRBV7-9	TRBJ2-3	ASSFSGASTDTQY
TRBV7-9	TRBJ1-4	ASSSDRTTNEKLF
TRBV7-9	TRBJ2-6	ASSRRDSSGANVLT
TRBV4-1	TRBJ1-1	ASSQDPGRDTEAF
TRBV27	TRBJ1-5	ASSLTGGGQPQH
TRBV7-9	TRBJ2-3	ASSYPTSGGANTQY
TRBV6-1	TRBJ2-3	ASAGGAKDTQY
TRBV7-2	TRBJ1-3	ASSGTGTGNTIY
TRBV29-1	TRBJ2-7	SVEDRTGVKYEQY
TRBV27	TRBJ2-5	ASSPGTSGGETQY
TRBV10-3	TRBJ2-4	AISESTGTAKNIQY
TRBV2	TRBJ1-5	ASGPIKGPGNQPQH
TRBV27	TRBJ2-6	ASSPPPGSGANVLT
TRBV4-2	TRBJ2-1	ASSQRGGLNEQF
TRBV6-6	TRBJ1-2	ASSYSLTGSTYGYT
TRBV29-1	TRBJ1-2	SVPGQGARGYT
TRBV6-5	TRBJ1-2	ASGLITSNGYT
TRBV4-1	TRBJ2-2	ASSTTTRPGELF
TRBV7-9	TRBJ2-7	ASSWDRGLSEQY
TRBV5-1	TRBJ1-1	ASSSVTLGDTEAF
TRBV13	TRBJ1-1	ASSTTGRNTEAF
TRBV5-1	TRBJ2-2	ASSLWGENTGELF
TRBV6-1	TRBJ1-2	ASSERGGNYGYT
TRBV27	TRBJ1-3	ASSLTAGDGNTIY
TRBV4-3	TRBJ1-1	ASSQDGPGTTEAF
TRBV11-2	TRBJ1-4	ASSLDRGQSYEKLF
TRBV18	TRBJ2-7	ASSPSSGTSSYEQY
TRBV19	TRBJ1-5	ASSSTGGGKQPQH
TRBV18	TRBJ2-1	ASSPGMGLAMNEQF
TRBV6-5	TRBJ1-6	ASSSTPDRASPLH
TRBV19	TRBJ1-1	ASSIARGEAF